The 7 T cell receptor beta chains below all came from one sample that was sequenced in a study of metastatic and nonmetastatic thyroid tumors. TCRdb re-called the PCR reads through MiXCR. The sample carries 30,000 to 40,000 clones, 15% to 20% recorded once. Prior to thyroid surgery, none of the patients had received any treatment. The sample was blood. The receptors shown here come from a male donor with papillary thyroid cancer or a benign thyroid nodule (not recorded which). Some clones in this sample may be carry-over from other donors' samples.

A few counts support this clone. The chain couples TRBV28 to TRBJ2-5; 14 nucleotides align to TRBD2. CDR1 is MDHEN, CDR2 SYDVKM, per germline. V was clipped by 4 bases and J by 4 bases; unmatched bases: 8. This CDR3 has 17 amino acids. DNA of the CDR3: TGTGCCAGCAGTTCCCGACTAGCGGGAGGGACGGGAGAGACCCAGTACTTC. This sequence encodes CASSSRLAGGTGETQYF.

The chain joins TRBV30 to TRBJ1-4; no clear D. The CDR3 loop spans 14 amino acids. V was trimmed by 2 bases and J by 8 bases, leaving 15 bases between them. CDR1 and CDR2 (germline): GTSNPN, SVGIG (reference sequence). In nucleotides, the CDR3 is TGTGCCTGGAGTCAAGGGTTCCTAGGGGAAAAACTGTTTTTT. It encodes CAWSQGFLGEKLFF.

The table lists this clone with a few counts. The genes are TRBV5-1 and TRBJ2-2, with 8 bases matching TRBD1. Losses at the gene ends were 5 bases for V and 3 bases for J; bases not matched to a gene: 6. CDR3 size: 15 residues. CDR1 and CDR2 from the germline V gene are SGHRS and YFSETQ. The CDR3 coding sequence is TGCGCCAGCAGGACCGGACAGGGTCACACCGGGGAGCTGTTTTTT. Translated: CASRTGQGHTGELFF.

This clone was recorded many times. The DNA of the CDR3 is TGTGCCAGCAGCTTAGCGCCTCGTGGACTCAACACCGGGGAGCTGTTTTTT. Translated, it gives CASSLAPRGLNTGELFF. V usage is TRBV7-8 and J usage is TRBJ2-2; D might be TRBD2 (5 bases). The CDR3 runs 17 residues. Germline V CDR1 and CDR2: SGHVS, FQNEAQ. V lost 0 bases and J 2 bases, leaving 13 bases between the germline ends.

V and J are TRBV20-1 and TRBJ1-6, with 8 bases fitting TRBD1. J was trimmed by 6 bases and V by 7 bases; bases with no gene match: 11. Germline V lookup: CDR1 DFQATT, CDR2 SNEGSKA (reference sequence). The CDR3 contains 15 residues. CDR3 in DNA: TGCAGTGATTCTCACCAGGGGGCGGGTAATTCACCCCTCCACTTT. The encoded protein is CSDSHQGAGNSPLHF.

This clone came up many times. V and J are TRBV2 and TRBJ1-2, with 7 bases identical to TRBD1. Germline V gene sequence: CDR1 SNHLY, CDR2 FYNNEI. The V and J ends lost 6 bases and 0 bases, in that order; junction bases with no gene match: 4. The CDR3 runs to 14 residues. In DNA, the CDR3 is TGTGCCAGCAGCTTCGGACAGGCTAACTATGGCTACACCTTC. The encoded protein is CASSFGQANYGYTF.

This clone was seen many times. The rearrangement uses TRBV29-1 and TRBJ2-1; the D gene is possibly TRBD2 (6 bases). From germline, CDR1 is SQVTM and CDR2 ANQGSEA. The CDR3 spans 14 residues. V lost 2 bases and J lost 2, with 10 bases in between. The CDR3 DNA sequence: TGCAGCGTTGAAAGAGGGGAGGCCTACAATGAGCAGTTCTTC. It codes for CSVERGEAYNEQFF.